This TCR beta chain was sequenced in a study of T-cell memory formation after mild COVID-19. Study-wide context: The TCR clusters were mostly specific to one donor.

TCRdb re-derived calls from the 5' RACE reads in MiXCR, one entry per CDR3 protein. The sample shows tens of thousands of distinct CDR3 sequences, 5.5% to 8.5% of them seen only once. Of note for this clonotype: Its antigen is not identified.

General study results and limits: CM and EM subsets held most contracting CD4+ clones; EMRA held CD8+ ones. Nothing showed for sure that second-wave clones peaking on day 37 were SARS-CoV-2 specific.

This CDR3 has 11 residues. The V end was cut by 5 bases, the J end by 7 bases, with 8 bases between. Germline loops: CDR1 MGHDK, CDR2 SYGVNS. Material for sequencing was PBMCs or a T cell subset sorted from them (not recorded which). The source is an adult who had mild COVID-19 (a few samples of this study predate the infection). Cell type and time point are not known. This rearrangement joins TRBV25-1 to TRBJ1-2; D gene ambiguous. The CDR3 reads CASSSRAGYTF. For the CDR3, the DNA is TGTGCCAGCAGTTCTCGAGCTGGCTACACCTTC.